These 32 T cell receptor beta chains came from one sample sequenced in a study of cytomegalovirus exposure and HLA in healthy donors. The PCR had 60 Vbeta and 13 Jbeta primers. TCRdb's table, derived via immunoSEQ multiplex PCR, lists solely in-frame clones and lacks some. The data contain some 160,000 clones, over 80% of them seen just once; the ten biggest clones take up 1.5% to 1.7%. Sequences were obtained from PBMCs. The origin of the receptors is a woman aged 18 to 35 in good health and CMV-seronegative.

The rearrangement joins TRBV6-1 to TRBJ1-2; 8 bases match TRBD1. V shed 0 bases and J 4 bases; nucleotides not matched to a gene: 7. The length of the CDR3 is 16 residues. Germline V gives CDR1 MNHNS, CDR2 SASEGT. CDR3 residues: CASSEALQGAGYGYTF. For the CDR3, the DNA is TGTGCCAGCAGTGAAGCGCTTCAGGGGGCTGGCTATGGCTACACCTTC.

This clone was seen just once. The rearrangement uses TRBV5-5 and TRBJ1-5, with no clear D. V was cut by 4 bases and J by 3 bases, with 14 bases left in between. The germline CDR1 and CDR2 sequences are SGHKS and YYEKEE (reference sequence). The CDR3 has 15 residues. The CDR3 is CASSQLAGNNQPQHF. CDR3 nucleotide sequence: TGTGCCAGCAGCCAGCTCGCGGGGAACAATCAGCCCCAGCATTTT.

J is TRBJ1-1 and V is TRBV28; D perhaps matches TRBD1 (6 bases). CDR1 is MDHEN and CDR2 is SYDVKM in the germline V gene. The CDR3 runs 15 residues. The ends were cut back, 4 bases at V and 1 base at J, with 13 bases in the middle. The chain's CDR3 is CASSYITGSNTEAFF. CDR3 in DNA: TGTGCCAGCAGTTATATTACAGGGTCGAACACTGAAGCTTTCTTT.

The chain joins TRBV15 to TRBJ1-2; TRBD1 is a possible D gene (5 bases). Deletions cut 5 bases from V and 4 bases from J, with 17 bases between. Germline CDR1 and CDR2: LNHNV and YYDKDF (reference sequence). The CDR3 contains 15 residues. Written as DNA, the CDR3 is TGTGCCACCAGCTCAAGGTGGCAGGGTGGCTATGGCTACACCTTC. This sequence encodes CATSSRWQGGYGYTF.

CDR3 in amino acids: CASSLMGWSSGGMGDTQYF. CDR3 sequence (DNA): TGTGCCAGCAGCTTAATGGGGTGGTCTAGCGGGGGGATGGGAGATACGCAGTATTTT. This chain connects TRBV7-2 to TRBJ2-3, with 11 bases aligning to TRBD2. The CDR3 runs to 19 residues. The ends lost 2 bases at V and 5 bases at J; junction bases unmatched: 15. Germline V gene lookup returns CDR1 SGHTA and CDR2 FQGNSA.

The J gene is TRBJ2-6, the V gene TRBV5-6; 7 bases agree with TRBD2. The CDR3 sequence is 17 residues long. The germline CDR1 and CDR2 sequences are SGHDT and YYEEEE. The ends lost 3 bases at V and 2 bases at J; junction bases unmatched: 8. This CDR3 reads CASSSVREGTGANVLTF. CDR3 nucleotide sequence: TGTGCCAGCAGCTCGGTCAGGGAGGGAACTGGGGCCAACGTCCTGACTTTC.

The gene calls are TRBV7-8 and TRBJ1-5; D uncertain. CDR3 length: 15 amino acids. Trimming left V 0 bases short and J 7 bases short, with 13 bases between. Germline lookup yields CDR1 SGHVS and CDR2 FQNEAQ. Written as DNA, the CDR3 is TGTGCCAGCAGCTTAGCGGGCGGGGTGGTCCAGCCCCAGCATTTT. This translates into CASSLAGGVVQPQHF. Combining the CDR3 with reference TRBV7-8 and TRBJ1-5 gives the whole variable domain GAGVSQSPRYKVAKRGQDVALRCDPISGHVSLFWYQQALGQGPEFLTYFQNEAQLDKSGLPSDRFFAERPEGSVSTLKIQRTQQEDSAVYLCASSLAGGVVQPQHFGDGTRLSIL.

This sequence joins TRBV7-9 and TRBJ1-1, with TRBD1 as a possible D gene (5 bases). Germline CDR1 reads SEHNR; CDR2 reads FQNEAQ (reference sequence). CDR3 length: 16 residues. Trimming pared 0 bases from V and 3 bases from J, leaving 14 bases between. The CDR3 DNA reads as TGTGCCAGCAGCTTAGCGGGGGGAAATGGGGACACTGAAGCTTTCTTT. Protein product: CASSLAGGNGDTEAFF.

The rearrangement links TRBV11-3 to TRBJ2-1, with a possible D match to TRBD2 (6 bases). Trimming pared 3 bases from V and 6 bases from J, leaving 6 bases between. CDR3 length: 12 amino acids. Germline V gene sequence: CDR1 SGHNT, CDR2 YENEEA. The CDR3 DNA reads TGTGCCAGCAGCTTCGGGGGCAATGAGCAGTTCTTC. Translated, it gives CASSFGGNEQFF.

This chain links TRBV5-1 with TRBJ1-6; no firm D call. V dropped 5 bases and J dropped 5 bases, with 14 bases sitting between them. The CDR3 covers 15 residues. Germline V gene data show CDR1 as SGHRS and CDR2 as YFSETQ. The CDR3 DNA sequence: TGCGCCAGCAGTCGTAGCCCCGATAATAATTCACCCCTCCACTTT. Protein sequence: CASSRSPDNNSPLHF. Filled out from reference TRBV5-1 and TRBJ1-6, the complete variable domain reads KAGVTQTPRYLIKTRGQQVTLSCSPISGHRSVSWYQQTPGQGLQFLFEYFSETQRNKGNFPGRFSGRQFSNSRSEMNVSTLELGDSALYLCASSRSPDNNSPLHFGNGTRLTVT.

This clone has just a few counts. The gene calls are TRBV6-1 and TRBJ1-5; D gene unclear. The germline gives CDR1 MNHNS, CDR2 SASEGT. V lost 0 bases to trimming and J lost 4 bases, with 10 bases between them. CDR3 length equals 15 residues. The CDR3: CASSEAGTLNQPQHF. The CDR3 coding sequence is TGTGCCAGCAGTGAAGCGGGCACGTTAAATCAGCCCCAGCATTTT.

This clone was recorded a few times. The chain carries TRBV19 and TRBJ2-1; 13 nucleotides align to TRBD2. Unmatched junction bases numbered 5, after V lost 5 bases and J lost 7 bases. This CDR3 region has 15 residues. Germline lookup yields CDR1 LNHDA and CDR2 SQIVND (reference sequence). In DNA form, the CDR3 reads TGTGCCAGTAGTTCAACTAGCGGGGGGGCTAATGAGCAGTTCTTC. Residues: CASSSTSGGANEQFF.

The chain couples TRBV2 to TRBJ2-7, with 10 bases lining up with TRBD2. CDR3 size: 15 residues. Germline V lookup: CDR1 SNHLY, CDR2 FYNNEI. V trimming: 6 bases; J trimming: 0 bases; junction bases outside the gene matches: 5. The DNA of the CDR3 is TGTGCCAGCAGCGTAGCGGGGGGATCCTCCTACGAGCAGTACTTC. This encodes CASSVAGGSSYEQYF.

The chain links TRBV5-1 to TRBJ2-1, with a weak D call TRBD2 (5 bases). Per the germline V gene, CDR1 is SGHRS and CDR2 is YFSETQ. The CDR3 has 17 amino acids. Trimming removed 1 base at V and 8 bases at J, with 22 bases between. CDR3: CASSLMKGAAVGDEQFF. The CDR3 DNA sequence: TGCGCCAGCAGCTTGATGAAAGGAGCAGCAGTCGGGGATGAGCAGTTCTTC.

This clone appeared once. This chain links TRBV9 with TRBJ1-1; tentatively, D is TRBD1 (5 bases). This CDR3 is built from 15 residues. V gave up 3 bases and J gave up 6 bases, with 18 bases separating them. The germline V gene encodes CDR1 SGDLS and CDR2 YYNGEE. The CDR3 DNA reads as TGTGCCAGCAGCGGGAGGGTTAGGGGAACGTCTGAAGCTTTCTTT. This sequence encodes CASSGRVRGTSEAFF.

V and J are TRBV19 and TRBJ2-1; TRBD2 is a possible D gene (6 bases). Trimming took 1 base from V and 1 from J, leaving 8 bases between them. The CDR3 is made up of 15 amino acids. Germline CDR1 is LNHDA and CDR2 is SQIVND (reference sequence). CDR3 DNA: TGTGCCAGTAGTATAGGGAGGGATTCCTACAATGAGCAGTTCTTC. This sequence encodes CASSIGRDSYNEQFF.

This chain links TRBV6-6 with TRBJ2-6; TRBD1 might be the D (5 bases). Per germline, CDR1 MNHNY and CDR2 SVGAGI (reference sequence). The CDR3 is made up of 16 amino acids. Trimming took off 7 bases at V and 0 bases at J, with 13 bases between the two ends. CDR3 in DNA: TGTGCCAGCACCGAGCCTAGGGGCTCTGGGGCCAACGTCCTGACTTTC. This codes for CASTEPRGSGANVLTF.

The J gene is TRBJ2-2, the V gene TRBV19, with 7 bases identical to TRBD2. Germline CDR1 LNHDA, CDR2 SQIVND (reference sequence). J gave up 6 bases and V 5 bases, and 6 bases lay outside the gene matches. There are 14 residues in the CDR3. The CDR3 here is CASSVGGGAGELFF. CDR3 coding DNA: TGTGCCAGTAGTGTTGGGGGGGGAGCCGGGGAGCTGTTTTTT.

V gene TRBV19 combines with J gene TRBJ1-1; D gene ambiguous. The V gene lost 2 bases and the J gene lost 11 bases, with 18 bases spanning the gap. The length of the CDR3 is 14 residues. The germline V gene has CDR1 LNHDA and CDR2 SQIVND (reference sequence). The CDR3 coding sequence is TGTGCCAGTAGTATAAGTAGTTCGGGTAGGCCTGCTTTCTTT. Translated, it gives CASSISSSGRPAFF.

A few counts support this clone. This chain joins TRBV7-2 and TRBJ1-2, with 9 nucleotides matching TRBD1. Unmatched junction bases numbered 4, after V lost 0 bases and J lost 5 bases. This CDR3 spans 15 amino acids. CDR1 and CDR2 from the germline V gene are SGHTA and FQGNSA. In DNA, the CDR3 is TGTGCCAGCAGCTTAGCTGCCGGGACAGGGTATGGCTACACCTTC. Translated, it gives CASSLAAGTGYGYTF.

The sample holds one count of this clone. V and J are TRBV7-2 and TRBJ1-1; no firm D call. There are 15 residues in the CDR3. V lost 1 base to trimming and J lost 1 base, with 10 bases between them. Germline CDR1 reads SGHTA; CDR2 reads FQGNSA. CDR3 region: CASSLGIRPNTEAFF. The CDR3 DNA follows: TGTGCCAGCAGCTTAGGTATCAGGCCGAACACTGAAGCTTTCTTT.

V usage is TRBV19 and J usage is TRBJ1-5; 8 bases align to TRBD1. The CDR3 has 14 amino acids. CDR1 LNHDA and CDR2 SQIVND come from the germline V gene (reference sequence). V shed 2 bases and J 9 bases; nucleotides not matched to a gene: 6. DNA for the CDR3: TGTGCCAGTAGTATATCAGGGGGCGCGCGGCCCCAGCATTTT. Its protein is CASSISGGARPQHF. The variable domain in full, completed from reference TRBV19 and TRBJ1-5, reads DGGITQSPKYLFRKEGQNVTLSCEQNLNHDAMYWYRQDPGQGLRLIYYSQIVNDFQKGDIAEGYSVSREKKESFPLTVTSAQKNPTAFYLCASSISGGARPQHFGDGTRLSIL.

This clone was counted a single time. This chain uses TRBV5-1 with TRBJ2-5; 10 bases map to TRBD2. Per the germline V gene, CDR1 is SGHRS and CDR2 is YFSETQ. The CDR3 loop spans 15 amino acids. Trimming removed 3 bases from V and 7 bases from J; junction bases left unmatched: 9. This chain's CDR3 is CASSSSLAGDGTQYF. The CDR3 bases are TGCGCCAGCAGCTCGTCTCTAGCGGGGGACGGGACCCAGTACTTC.

The genes are TRBV19 and TRBJ2-1; 11 nucleotides agree with TRBD2. The CDR3 loop spans 13 amino acids. The V gene's germline CDR1 is LNHDA and CDR2 SQIVND (reference sequence). V trimming: 10 bases; J trimming: 8 bases; junction bases outside the gene matches: 7. The CDR3 DNA reads as TGTGCCACTTCTAGCGGGGGGTTGGATGAGCAGTTCTTC. It specifies CATSSGGLDEQFF.

Details on this clone: A read error may produce the germline difference seen at one junction end. Other DNA sequences in this sample translate to the same CDR3. The gene calls are TRBV7-7 and TRBJ2-1; TRBD1 matches 8 bases. Germline CDR1 is SSHAT and CDR2 is FNYEAQ (reference sequence). There are 17 residues in the CDR3. The CDR3: CASSLGVQGGTSNEQFF. For the CDR3, the DNA is TGTGCTAGCAGCTTAGGCGTACAGGGGGGTACGAGCAATGAACAGTTCTTC.

This sequence joins TRBV2 and TRBJ1-2; 7 bases fit TRBD1. The CDR3 consists of 16 residues. After removal of 6 bases from V and 1 base from J, the junction contained 11 bases not matched to a gene. Germline V lookup: CDR1 SNHLY, CDR2 FYNNEI. CDR3 in DNA: TGTGCCAGCAGGGGTCTCCGGGACAGAAGTAACTATGGCTACACCTTC. Its protein product is CASRGLRDRSNYGYTF.

The table lists this clone with a count of one. The chain links TRBV7-8 to TRBJ1-6; weak D call: TRBD1 (6 bases). The ends were cut back, 5 bases at V and 4 bases at J, with 27 bases in the middle. This CDR3 is built from 20 residues. Germline-derived CDR1 and CDR2 are SGHVS and FQNEAQ. The DNA of the CDR3 is TGTGCCAGCAGCAAAGACTTAGCAGCACCTCCGGGACAATATAATTCACCCCTCCACTTT. It is translated as CASSKDLAAPPGQYNSPLHF.

V gene TRBV6-1 combines with J gene TRBJ1-1; D unresolved. The CDR3 covers 15 residues. CDR1 and CDR2 (germline): MNHNS, SASEGT. V was cut by 4 bases and J by 1 base, with 13 bases left in between. The CDR3 here is CASSAPEGGNTEAFF. DNA for the CDR3: TGTGCCAGCAGTGCCCCGGAGGGAGGGAACACTGAAGCTTTCTTT.

The chain joins TRBV18 to TRBJ2-3; 7 nucleotides align to TRBD1. This CDR3 spans 20 amino acids. Per germline, CDR1 KGHSH and CDR2 LQKENI. V was pared by 1 base and J by 2 bases, with 18 bases of the junction left unmatched. CDR3 loop: CASSPLPGTDRVTATDTQYF. The CDR3 DNA reads TGTGCCAGCTCACCACTTCCCGGGACAGATCGGGTAACGGCCACAGATACGCAGTATTTT.

The chain has TRBV19 and TRBJ2-7; maybe TRBD1 (5 bases). Germline assignment: CDR1 LNHDA and CDR2 SQIVND (reference sequence). CDR3 size: 13 residues. V lost 3 bases and J 6 bases, leaving 12 bases between the germline ends. The CDR3: CASSIVQGGEQYF. The CDR3 coding sequence is TGTGCCAGTAGTATCGTGCAGGGCGGCGAGCAGTACTTC. The entire variable domain, with the rest obtained from reference TRBV19 and TRBJ2-7, is as follows: DGGITQSPKYLFRKEGQNVTLSCEQNLNHDAMYWYRQDPGQGLRLIYYSQIVNDFQKGDIAEGYSVSREKKESFPLTVTSAQKNPTAFYLCASSIVQGGEQYFGPGTRLTVT.

This chain's CDR3 is CASSLGMSYEQYF. The CDR3 DNA is TGTGCCAGCAGCCTCGGGATGAGCTACGAGCAGTACTTC. The J gene is TRBJ2-7, the V gene TRBV11-2, with a weak D call TRBD2 (5 bases). V lost 5 bases and J lost 3, with 11 bases in between. From germline, CDR1 is SGHAT and CDR2 FQNNGV. This CDR3 is 13 amino acids long.

This chain uses TRBV27 with TRBJ1-4; D not resolved. V dropped 5 bases and J dropped 0 bases, with 13 bases sitting between them. The CDR3 loop spans 16 amino acids. Germline V lookup: CDR1 MNHEY, CDR2 SMNVEV (reference sequence). CDR3 nucleotide sequence: TGTGCCAGCAGTACCTCCGCATGGCCAACTAATGAAAAACTGTTTTTT. As protein: CASSTSAWPTNEKLFF.